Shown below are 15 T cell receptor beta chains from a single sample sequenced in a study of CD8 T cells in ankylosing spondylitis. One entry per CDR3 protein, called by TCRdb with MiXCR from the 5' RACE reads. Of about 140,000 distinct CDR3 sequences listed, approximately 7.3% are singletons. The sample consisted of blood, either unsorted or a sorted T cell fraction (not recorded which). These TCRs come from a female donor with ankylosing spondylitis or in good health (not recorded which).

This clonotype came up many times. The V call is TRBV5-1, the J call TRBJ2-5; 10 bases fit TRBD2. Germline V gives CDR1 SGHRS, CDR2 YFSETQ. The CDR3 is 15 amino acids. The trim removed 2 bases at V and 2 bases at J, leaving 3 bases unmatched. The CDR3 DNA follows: TGCGCCAGCAGCTTACTAGCGGGGAATCAAGAGACCCAGTACTTC. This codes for CASSLLAGNQETQYF.

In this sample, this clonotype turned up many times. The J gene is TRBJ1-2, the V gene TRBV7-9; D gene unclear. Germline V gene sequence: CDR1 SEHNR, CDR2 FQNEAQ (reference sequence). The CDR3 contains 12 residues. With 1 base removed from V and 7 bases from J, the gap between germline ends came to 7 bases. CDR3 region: CASSLDSGGYTF. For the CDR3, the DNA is TGTGCCAGCAGCTTAGATTCTGGTGGCTACACCTTC.

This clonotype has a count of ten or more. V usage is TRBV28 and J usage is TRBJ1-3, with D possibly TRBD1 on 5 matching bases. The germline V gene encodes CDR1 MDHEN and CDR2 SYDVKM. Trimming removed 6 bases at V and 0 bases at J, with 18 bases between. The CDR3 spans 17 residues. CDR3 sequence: CASSRGRLRDSGNTIYF. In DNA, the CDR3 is TGTGCCAGCAGCCGGGGACGACTTCGGGACTCTGGAAACACCATATATTTT. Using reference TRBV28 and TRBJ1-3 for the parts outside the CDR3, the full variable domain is DVKVTQSSRYLVKRTGEKVFLECVQDMDHENMFWYRQDPGLGLRLIYFSYDVKMKEKGDIPEGYSVSREKKERFSLILESASTNQTSMYLCASSRGRLRDSGNTIYFGEGSWLTVV.

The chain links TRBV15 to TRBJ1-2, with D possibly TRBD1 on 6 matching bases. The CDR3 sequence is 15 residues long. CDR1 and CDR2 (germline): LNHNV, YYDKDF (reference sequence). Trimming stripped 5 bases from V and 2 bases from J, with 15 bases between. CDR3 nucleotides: TGTGCCACCAGCCGAGTGGGGGGGCCCAACTATGGCTACACCTTC. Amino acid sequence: CATSRVGGPNYGYTF.

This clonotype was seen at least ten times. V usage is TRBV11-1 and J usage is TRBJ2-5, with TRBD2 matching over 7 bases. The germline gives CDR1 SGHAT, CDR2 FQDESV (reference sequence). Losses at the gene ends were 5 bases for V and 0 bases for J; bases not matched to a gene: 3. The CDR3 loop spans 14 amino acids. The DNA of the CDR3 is TGTGCCAGCAGCCGACTAGCAAACCAAGAGACCCAGTACTTC. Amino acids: CASSRLANQETQYF. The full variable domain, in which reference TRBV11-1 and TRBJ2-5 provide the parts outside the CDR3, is EAEVAQSPRYKITEKSQAVAFWCDPISGHATLYWYRQILGQGPELLVQFQDESVVDDSQLPKDRFSAERLKGVDSTLKIQPAELGDSAMYLCASSRLANQETQYFGPGTRLLVL.

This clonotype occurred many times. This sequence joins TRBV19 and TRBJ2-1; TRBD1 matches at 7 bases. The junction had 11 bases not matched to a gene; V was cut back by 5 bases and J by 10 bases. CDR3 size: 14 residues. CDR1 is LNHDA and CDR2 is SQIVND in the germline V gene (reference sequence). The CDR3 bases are TGTGCCAGTAGTCTACAAGGACAGGTCAGGGAGCAGTTCTTC. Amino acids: CASSLQGQVREQFF.

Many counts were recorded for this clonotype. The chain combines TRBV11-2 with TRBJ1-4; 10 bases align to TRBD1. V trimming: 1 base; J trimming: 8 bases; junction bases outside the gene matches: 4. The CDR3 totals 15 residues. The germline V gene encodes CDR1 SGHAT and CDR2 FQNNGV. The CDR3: CASSLGGTGEEKLFF. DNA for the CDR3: TGTGCCAGCAGCTTAGGGGGGACAGGGGAAGAAAAACTGTTTTTT. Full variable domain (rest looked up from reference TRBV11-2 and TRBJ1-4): EAGVAQSPRYKIIEKRQSVAFWCNPISGHATLYWYQQILGQGPKLLIQFQNNGVVDDSQLPKDRFSAERLKGVDSTLKIQPAKLEDSAVYLCASSLGGTGEEKLFFGSGTQLSVL.

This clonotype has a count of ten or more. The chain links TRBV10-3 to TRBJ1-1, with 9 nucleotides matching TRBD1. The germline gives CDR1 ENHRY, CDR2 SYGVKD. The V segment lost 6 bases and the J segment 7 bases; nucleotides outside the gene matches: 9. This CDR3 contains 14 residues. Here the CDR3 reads CAISPGTGLGEAFF. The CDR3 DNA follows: TGTGCCATCAGCCCAGGGACAGGGCTGGGTGAAGCTTTCTTT.

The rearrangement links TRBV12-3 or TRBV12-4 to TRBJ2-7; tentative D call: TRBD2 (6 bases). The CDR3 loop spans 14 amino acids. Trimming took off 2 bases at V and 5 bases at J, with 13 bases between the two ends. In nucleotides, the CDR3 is TGTGCCAGCAGTTTAACAGGCGGGGTGGACGAGCAGTACTTC. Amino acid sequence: CASSLTGGVDEQYF.

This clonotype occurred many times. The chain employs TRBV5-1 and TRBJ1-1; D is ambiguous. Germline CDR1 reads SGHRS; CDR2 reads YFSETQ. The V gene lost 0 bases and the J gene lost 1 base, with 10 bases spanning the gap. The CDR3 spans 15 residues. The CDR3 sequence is CASSLDMIPNTEAFF. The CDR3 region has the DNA TGCGCCAGCAGCTTGGATATGATCCCGAACACTGAAGCTTTCTTT.

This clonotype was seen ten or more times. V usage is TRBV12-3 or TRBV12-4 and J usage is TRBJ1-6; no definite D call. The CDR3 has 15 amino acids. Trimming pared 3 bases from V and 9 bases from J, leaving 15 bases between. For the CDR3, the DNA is TGTGCCAGCAGTTTGTATGAGGCTCTCGGTTCACCCCTCCACTTT. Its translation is CASSLYEALGSPLHF.

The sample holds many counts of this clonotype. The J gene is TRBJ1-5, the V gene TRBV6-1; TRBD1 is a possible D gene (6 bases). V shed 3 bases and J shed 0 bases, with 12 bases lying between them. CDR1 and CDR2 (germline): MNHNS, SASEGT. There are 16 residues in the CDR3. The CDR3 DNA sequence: TGTGCCAGCAGTGATCCGGGACACCCTAGCAATCAGCCCCAGCATTTT. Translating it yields CASSDPGHPSNQPQHF.

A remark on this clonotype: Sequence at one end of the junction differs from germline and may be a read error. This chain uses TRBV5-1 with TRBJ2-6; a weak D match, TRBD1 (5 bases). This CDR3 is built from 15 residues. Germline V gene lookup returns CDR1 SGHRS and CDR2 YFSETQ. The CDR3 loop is CASSLQASGANVLIF. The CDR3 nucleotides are TGCGCCAGCAGCTTACAGGCTAGTGGGGCCAACGTCCTGATTTTC. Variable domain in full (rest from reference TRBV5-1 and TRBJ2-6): KAGVTQTPRYLIKTRGQQVTLSCSPISGHRSVSWYQQTPGQGLQFLFEYFSETQRNKGNFPGRFSGRQFSNSRSEMNVSTLELGDSALYLCASSLQASGANVLIFGAGSRLTVL.

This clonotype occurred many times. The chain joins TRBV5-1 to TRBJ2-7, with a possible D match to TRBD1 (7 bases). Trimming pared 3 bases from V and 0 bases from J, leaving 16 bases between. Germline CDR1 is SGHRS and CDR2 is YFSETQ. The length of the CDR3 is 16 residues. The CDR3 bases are TGCGCCAGCAGCTCGAATCTCCAGGGGGGCTCCTACGAGCAGTACTTC. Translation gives CASSSNLQGGSYEQYF.

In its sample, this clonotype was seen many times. CDR3 DNA sequence: TGCAGTGCTAGGGGACAGGGAGACAATGAGCAGTTCTTC. This translates into CSARGQGDNEQFF. The chain carries TRBV20-1 and TRBJ2-1; TRBD1 agrees at 9 bases. CDR1 and CDR2 (germline): DFQATT, SNEGSKA (reference sequence). V lost 3 bases to trimming and J lost 5 bases; unmatched junction nucleotides: 2. The CDR3 is 13 residues long.